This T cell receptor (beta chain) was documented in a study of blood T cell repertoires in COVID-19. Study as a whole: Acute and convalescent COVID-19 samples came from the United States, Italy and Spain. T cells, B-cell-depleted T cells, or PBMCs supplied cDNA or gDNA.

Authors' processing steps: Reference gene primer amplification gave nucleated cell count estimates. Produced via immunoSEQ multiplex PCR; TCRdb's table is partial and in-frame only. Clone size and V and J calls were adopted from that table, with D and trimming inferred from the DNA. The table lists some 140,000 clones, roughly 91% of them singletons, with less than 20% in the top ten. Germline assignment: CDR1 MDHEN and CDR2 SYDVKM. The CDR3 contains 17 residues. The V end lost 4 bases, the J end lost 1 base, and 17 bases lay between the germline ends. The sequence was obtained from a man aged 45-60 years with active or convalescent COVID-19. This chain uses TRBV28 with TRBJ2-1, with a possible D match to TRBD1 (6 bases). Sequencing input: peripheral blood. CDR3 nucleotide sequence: TGTGCCAGCAGTTATCCCCCACAGGGTATATCCTACAATGAGCAGTTCTTC. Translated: CASSYPPQGISYNEQFF.